What follows describes a single TCR beta chain. Using immunoSEQ multiplex PCR, the repertoire was profiled, and TCRdb retains in-frame clones only, with some absent. The sample includes 25,000 to 35,000 clones, around 89% of them seen just once. V gave up 1 base and J gave up 1 base, with 10 bases separating them. The CDR3 loop spans 15 amino acids. Germline lookup yields CDR1 LNHDA and CDR2 SQIVND (reference sequence). The entry originates in a study of chemoradiotherapy in HPV16-positive cancers. V and J are TRBV19 and TRBJ2-5; possible D gene TRBD2, 6 bases. The sequencing here drew on blood, taken from a patient who underwent chemoradiotherapy. The sequence was collected from a human donor with HPV-associated anogenital cancer. The CDR3 loop reads CASSIGEGLQETQYF. The CDR3 nucleotides are TGTGCCAGTAGTATAGGTGAGGGACTCCAAGAGACCCAGTACTTC.